The 7 T cell receptor beta chains given below trace back to one sample, sequenced in a study of CD8 T cells in Susac syndrome. The RNA input was roughly 0.45 to 1 ug, and it was reverse transcribed with random hexamers. TCRdb used MiXCR to reprocess the immunoSEQ multiplex PCR reads, holding one entry per CDR3 protein. In the table there are 200,000 to 250,000 distinct CDR3 sequences, about 94% of which are singletons. Sequencing was done on a sample of CD4+ T cells from PBMCs. Source of these receptors: a human donor with Susac syndrome.

V and J are TRBV11-2 and TRBJ2-7; 8 positions match TRBD1. Germline CDR1 is SGHAT and CDR2 is FQNNGV. There are 12 residues in the CDR3. Unmatched junction bases numbered 3, after V lost 5 bases and J lost 6 bases. CDR3 nucleotides: TGTGCCAGCAGCCCGACAGGGGTCGAGCAGTACTTC. Translated: CASSPTGVEQYF.

V usage is TRBV7-2 and J usage is TRBJ2-1, with D perhaps TRBD2 (6 bases). This CDR3 contains 14 residues. Germline values: CDR1 SGHTA, CDR2 FQGNSA. V dropped 0 bases and J dropped 7 bases, with 10 bases sitting between them. CDR3 loop: CASSLAGGSNEQFF. For the CDR3, the DNA is TGTGCCAGCAGCTTAGCGGGGGGTAGTAATGAGCAGTTCTTC.

This chain uses TRBV20-1 with TRBJ2-1, with 7 bases lining up with TRBD2. Trimming took 3 bases from V and 2 from J; bases not matched to a gene: 13. From germline, CDR1 is DFQATT and CDR2 SNEGSKA (reference sequence). The CDR3 totals 17 residues. The CDR3 nucleotides read TGCAGTGCTAGGACCCTAATAGGCGGGGGAACCTACAATGAGCAGTTCTTC. Translation gives CSARTLIGGGTYNEQFF.

The chain joins TRBV7-8 to TRBJ2-7, with TRBD1 identical over 7 bases. V shed 10 bases and J 4 bases; nucleotides not matched to a gene: 10. CDR3 length equals 13 residues. Germline values: CDR1 SGHVS, CDR2 FQNEAQ. The CDR3 region is CATKTGQNYEQYF. The DNA of the CDR3 is TGTGCCACAAAAACGGGACAGAATTACGAGCAGTACTTC.

This rearrangement joins TRBV4-3 to TRBJ2-3; no reliable D call. With 0 bases removed from V and 3 bases from J, the gap between germline ends came to 7 bases. Germline assignment: CDR1 LGHNA and CDR2 YSLEER. The CDR3 extends over 14 amino acids. Here the CDR3 reads CASSQDTGTDTQYF. The CDR3 DNA is TGCGCCAGCAGCCAAGATACTGGAACAGATACGCAGTATTTT.

This chain links TRBV9 with TRBJ1-1; 7 bases fit TRBD1. This CDR3 is 14 amino acids long. CDR1 is SGDLS and CDR2 is YYNGEE in the germline V gene. V trimming: 4 bases; J trimming: 1 base; junction bases outside the gene matches: 4. CDR3 loop: CASSPRGQNTEAFF. Written as DNA, the CDR3 is TGTGCCAGCAGCCCTAGGGGGCAGAACACTGAAGCTTTCTTT.

This clonotype was seen just once. The chain couples TRBV6-5 to TRBJ2-5; 7 bases align to TRBD2. After removal of 6 bases from V and 2 bases from J, the junction contained 6 bases not matched to a gene. This CDR3 has 14 amino acids. Germline V gene sequence: CDR1 MNHEY, CDR2 SVGAGI. The CDR3 region is CASSPGGFQETQYF. The CDR3 nucleotides are TGTGCCAGCAGCCCGGGAGGATTTCAAGAGACCCAGTACTTC.